The 29 T cell receptor beta chains reported below all come from one sample, sequenced in a study of CD8 T cells in Susac syndrome. The authors reverse transcribed roughly 0.5 to 1 ug RNA with random hexamers. TCRdb independently ran MiXCR on the immunoSEQ multiplex PCR reads; one entry per CDR3 protein. This sample has roughly 190,000 distinct CDR3 sequences; roughly 91% occur once, and the top ten carry 0.085% to 0.1%. Sequencing was carried out using CD4+ T cells from PBMCs. These TCRs come from a human donor with Susac syndrome.

The genes are TRBV20-1 and TRBJ1-6, with a possible D match to TRBD1 (5 bases). Trimming left V 4 bases short and J 6 bases short, with 7 bases between. Germline V CDR1 and CDR2: DFQATT, SNEGSKA (reference sequence). There are 12 residues in the CDR3. CDR3 in DNA: TGCAGTGCTAAAGGGACTAATTCACCCCTCCACTTT. The encoded protein is CSAKGTNSPLHF.

The CDR3 DNA is TGTGCCAGCAGTGAAACGGAGCACTATGGCTACACCTTC. Its protein product is CASSETEHYGYTF. The V gene is TRBV2, the J gene TRBJ1-2; D gene unclear. This CDR3 spans 13 amino acids. V lost 2 bases and J lost 3, with 7 bases in between. From germline, CDR1 is SNHLY and CDR2 FYNNEI.

The chain uses TRBV7-9 and TRBJ2-1, with 11 bases fitting TRBD2. V gave up 5 bases and J gave up 7 bases; unmatched junction bases: 10. Germline CDR1 and CDR2: SEHNR and FQNEAQ (reference sequence). The CDR3 totals 16 residues. CDR3: CASSPILAGERNEQFF. CDR3 coding DNA: TGTGCCAGCAGCCCAATACTAGCGGGAGAACGGAATGAGCAGTTCTTC.

V gene TRBV19 combines with J gene TRBJ2-7; no clear D. CDR1 is LNHDA and CDR2 is SQIVND in the germline V gene (reference sequence). The CDR3 covers 14 residues. The V end lost 3 bases, the J end lost 2 bases, and 11 bases lay between the germline ends. CDR3 protein: CASSIGVSTYEQYF. In nucleotides, the CDR3 is TGTGCCAGTAGTATTGGAGTTTCGACCTACGAGCAGTACTTC.

This clonotype was counted a single time. The rearrangement uses TRBV5-4 and TRBJ2-6; 9 nucleotides line up with TRBD1. Trimming cost V 4 bases and J 0 bases; bases outside gene matches: 8. This CDR3 has 18 residues. Germline assignment: CDR1 SGHNT and CDR2 YYREEE (reference sequence). CDR3 bases: TGTGCCAGCAGCCTTCCGGGACAGGGACTCTCTGGGGCCAACGTCCTGACTTTC. Protein: CASSLPGQGLSGANVLTF.

The chain recombines TRBV5-1 with TRBJ1-1, with D hard to call. CDR3 size: 14 residues. V was pared by 2 bases and J by 3 bases, with 11 bases between. From germline, CDR1 is SGHRS and CDR2 YFSETQ. CDR3 coding DNA: TGCGCCAGCAGCTTTGGAGCTGGGGACACTGAAGCTTTCTTT. It specifies CASSFGAGDTEAFF.

V usage is TRBV7-3 and J usage is TRBJ1-5; no clear D. The CDR3 loop spans 12 amino acids. Germline CDR1 reads SGHTA; CDR2 reads FQGTGA. Trimming left V 1 base short and J 7 bases short, with 5 bases between. The CDR3 DNA sequence: TGTGCCAGCAGCTTAAGGTCCCAGCCCCAGCATTTT. Amino acid sequence: CASSLRSQPQHF.

The gene calls are TRBV5-4 and TRBJ2-7, with 10 nucleotides matching TRBD1. J lost 3 bases, V lost 4 bases, and 7 bases had no gene match. CDR3 length: 15 residues. Germline CDR1 and CDR2: SGHNT and YYREEE (reference sequence). The CDR3 DNA is TGTGCCAGCAGCCTAAGACAGGGGGCAATCTACGAGCAGTACTTC. Translation: CASSLRQGAIYEQYF.

This chain uses TRBV5-1 with TRBJ1-3, with TRBD1 matching over 7 bases. The length of the CDR3 is 17 residues. Germline V gene data show CDR1 as SGHRS and CDR2 as YFSETQ. V was clipped by 4 bases and J by 0 bases; unmatched bases: 10. CDR3 DNA sequence: TGCGCCAGCAGCCCGAGGACAGGTACCAACTCTGGAAACACCATATATTTT. This translates into CASSPRTGTNSGNTIYF.

The rearrangement links TRBV19 to TRBJ2-1, with 9 bases identical to TRBD2. Germline assignment: CDR1 LNHDA and CDR2 SQIVND (reference sequence). The ends lost 8 bases at V and 4 bases at J; junction bases unmatched: 9. The CDR3 consists of 15 residues. The CDR3, as DNA: TGTGCCAGTGGGCTAATTAGCGGGGGATACAATGAGCAGTTCTTC. Its protein product is CASGLISGGYNEQFF.

The chain carries TRBV15 and TRBJ1-3; a weak D match, TRBD1 (5 bases). CDR1 and CDR2 (germline): LNHNV, YYDKDF (reference sequence). This CDR3 comprises 15 residues. The V gene lost 0 bases and the J gene lost 3 bases, with 9 bases spanning the gap. CDR3 region: CATSRDRDSGNTIYF. CDR3 bases: TGTGCCACCAGCAGAGATCGAGACAGTGGAAACACCATATATTTT.

This clonotype was seen a few times. The chain's CDR3 is CASRPGQSYNEQFF. The CDR3, as DNA: TGTGCCAGCAGACCCGGACAGTCCTACAATGAGCAGTTCTTC. This chain joins TRBV7-2 and TRBJ2-1; tentatively, D is TRBD1 (6 bases). The germline V gene encodes CDR1 SGHTA and CDR2 FQGNSA. This CDR3 spans 14 amino acids. With 6 bases removed from V and 1 base from J, the gap between germline ends came to 10 bases.

The rearrangement uses TRBV9 and TRBJ2-5; D unclear. This CDR3 has 13 amino acids. The V gene's germline CDR1 is SGDLS and CDR2 YYNGEE. The V end lost 4 bases, the J end lost 1 base, and 8 bases lay between the germline ends. CDR3 sequence: CASSSASQETQYF. The CDR3 DNA follows: TGTGCCAGCAGCTCAGCTAGCCAAGAGACCCAGTACTTC.

The chain has TRBV7-9 and TRBJ2-1; tentatively, D is TRBD1 (6 bases). The germline CDR1 and CDR2 sequences are SEHNR and FQNEAQ (reference sequence). This CDR3 is 13 amino acids long. Trimming removed 4 bases from V and 4 bases from J, with 8 bases in between. The CDR3 region is CASSSDSYNEQFF. The CDR3 nucleotides are TGTGCCAGCAGCTCGGACAGTTACAATGAGCAGTTCTTC. The whole variable domain, remainder taken from reference TRBV7-9 and TRBJ2-1, is DTGVSQNPRHKITKRGQNVTFRCDPISEHNRLYWYRQTLGQGPEFLTYFQNEAQLEKSRLLSDRFSAERPKGSFSTLEIQRTEQGDSAMYLCASSSDSYNEQFFGPGTRLTVL.

The rearrangement joins TRBV7-2 to TRBJ2-3; no reliable D call. The germline gives CDR1 SGHTA, CDR2 FQGNSA. V was cut by 2 bases and J by 4 bases, with 10 bases left in between. This CDR3 has 14 amino acids. The CDR3 protein is CASSLSPGPDTQYF. CDR3 bases: TGTGCCAGCAGCTTAAGTCCGGGCCCAGATACGCAGTATTTT.

This clonotype was observed a few times. V usage is TRBV20-1 and J usage is TRBJ1-1; 7 bases are a match to TRBD1. CDR3 size: 11 residues. Germline V gene sequence: CDR1 DFQATT, CDR2 SNEGSKA (reference sequence). CDR3 sequence (DNA): TGCGGAGGGGGCGTCGACACTGAAGCTTTCTTT. It yields the protein CGGGVDTEAFF.

The chain combines TRBV30 with TRBJ1-6; TRBD1 matches 8 bases. V was clipped by 4 bases and J by 5 bases; unmatched bases: 1. From germline, CDR1 is GTSNPN and CDR2 SVGIG (reference sequence). The CDR3 is 13 residues long. CDR3 loop: CAWNRGDNSPLHF. Written as DNA, the CDR3 is TGTGCCTGGAACAGGGGGGATAATTCACCCCTCCACTTT.

This clonotype was detected once. This chain links TRBV5-4 with TRBJ2-5; D is uncertain. Germline loops: CDR1 SGHNT, CDR2 YYREEE (reference sequence). The V end lost 0 bases, the J end lost 2 bases, and 11 bases lay between the germline ends. The CDR3 consists of 15 residues. The CDR3 loop is CASSLASSSQETQYF. The CDR3 region has the DNA TGTGCCAGCAGCTTGGCAAGTAGTTCGCAAGAGACCCAGTACTTC. Together with reference TRBV5-4 and TRBJ2-5, the CDR3 gives the full variable domain: ETGVTQSPTHLIKTRGQQVTLRCSSQSGHNTVSWYQQALGQGPQFIFQYYREEENGRGNFPPRFSGLQFPNYSSELNVNALELDDSALYLCASSLASSSQETQYFGPGTRLLVL.

The rearrangement uses TRBV5-1 and TRBJ2-7, with D unclear. The V end was cut by 2 bases, the J end by 2 bases, with 17 bases between. Germline V CDR1 and CDR2: SGHRS, YFSETQ. The CDR3 is 16 residues long. CDR3 in DNA: TGCGCCAGCAGCTTTCGGTCTTGGCGGACCACCTACGAGCAGTACTTC. As protein: CASSFRSWRTTYEQYF.

For the CDR3, the DNA is TGCAGTGCTAGAGGTTACAGGGGATCTACATCCTACGAGCAGTACTTC. Its translation is CSARGYRGSTSYEQYF. The chain combines TRBV20-1 with TRBJ2-7; 7 nucleotides line up with TRBD1. Trimming removed 1 base from V and 1 base from J; junction bases left unmatched: 10. From germline, CDR1 is DFQATT and CDR2 SNEGSKA (reference sequence). This CDR3 has 16 amino acids.

The CDR3 protein is CASSFNDQPQHF. DNA of the CDR3: TGTGCCAGCAGTTTTAACGATCAGCCCCAGCATTTT. This chain links TRBV28 with TRBJ1-5, with D hard to call. Trimming cost V 3 bases and J 5 bases, with 5 bases left between them. There are 12 residues in the CDR3. CDR1 MDHEN and CDR2 SYDVKM come from the germline V gene.

The rearrangement joins TRBV5-6 to TRBJ2-3; 7 positions agree with TRBD2. CDR1 and CDR2 (germline): SGHDT, YYEEEE. The CDR3 consists of 15 residues. The V and J ends lost 3 bases and 8 bases, in that order; junction bases with no gene match: 12. CDR3 region: CASSWAGRAGATQYF. The CDR3 region has the DNA TGTGCCAGCAGCTGGGCTGGTAGGGCGGGAGCTACGCAGTATTTT.

J is TRBJ2-1 and V is TRBV19, with 8 bases fitting TRBD1. CDR3 length equals 16 residues. The V and J ends lost 3 bases and 1 base, in that order; junction bases with no gene match: 5. Germline values: CDR1 LNHDA, CDR2 SQIVND (reference sequence). The CDR3, as DNA: TGTGCCAGTAGTATGACAGACAGGGGTTCCTACAATGAGCAGTTCTTC. Its protein is CASSMTDRGSYNEQFF.

The genes are TRBV24-1 and TRBJ2-3, with D hard to call. This CDR3 is 20 amino acids long. Trimming removed 3 bases from V and 4 bases from J, with 28 bases in between. Germline V CDR1 and CDR2: KGHDR, SFDVKD. CDR3 in DNA: TGTGCCACCAGTGATCCCGCGAAAAGCCCCTCCGGCACAAGGGCAGATACGCAGTATTTT. Its protein product is CATSDPAKSPSGTRADTQYF.

The chain carries TRBV4-1 and TRBJ1-6; 10 positions match TRBD1. CDR3 size: 21 residues. CDR1 and CDR2 (germline): MGHRA, YSYEKL. Trimming took 1 base from V and 7 from J; bases not matched to a gene: 19. The CDR3 DNA sequence: TGCGCCAGCAGCCAAGCGATCTTCACCAGGGGGATGGGACAGGGGAATTCACCCCTCCACTTT. This translates into CASSQAIFTRGMGQGNSPLHF.

This chain joins TRBV7-9 and TRBJ2-5; TRBD1 matches 7 bases. From germline, CDR1 is SEHNR and CDR2 FQNEAQ (reference sequence). This CDR3 contains 16 residues. Trimming removed 7 bases from V and 3 bases from J; junction bases left unmatched: 14. The CDR3 region is CASMRERGHGEETQYF. In DNA form, the CDR3 reads TGTGCCAGCATGAGGGAAAGGGGGCACGGAGAAGAGACCCAGTACTTC.

In its sample, this clonotype was seen once. This chain uses TRBV12-3 or TRBV12-4 with TRBJ2-1; perhaps TRBD1 as D (6 bases). The CDR3 spans 16 residues. Between the trimmed V and J ends, which lost 5 bases and 5 bases, there was a span of 19 bases. The CDR3 loop is CASSAWTVRVDNEQFF. CDR3 coding DNA: TGTGCCAGCAGTGCCTGGACAGTTAGGGTAGACAATGAGCAGTTCTTC.

The gene calls are TRBV18 and TRBJ2-3; D remains unclear. Looked up from germline, CDR1 is KGHSH and CDR2 is LQKENI. The V end was cut by 3 bases, the J end by 0 bases, with 13 bases between. The CDR3 loop spans 16 amino acids. The CDR3 is CASSPRTAASTDTQYF. The DNA for the CDR3 is TGTGCCAGCTCACCCCGGACCGCCGCTAGCACAGATACGCAGTATTTT.

The V call is TRBV3-1, the J call TRBJ2-1; D could derive from TRBD1 or TRBD2 (5 bases each). The CDR3 runs to 14 residues. Germline CDR1 reads LGHDT; CDR2 reads YNNKEL (reference sequence). V shed 6 bases and J shed 0 bases, with 9 bases lying between them. CDR3 in amino acids: CASRPGSSYNEQFF. CDR3 sequence (DNA): TGTGCCAGCAGGCCAGGGAGCTCCTACAATGAGCAGTTCTTC.